This is a list of T cell receptor beta chains from one sample in a study of cytomegalovirus exposure and HLA in healthy donors. Assay: immunoSEQ multiplex PCR; the TCRdb copy retains only in-frame clones and omits some. The sample has about 270,000 clones; about nine tenths are singletons. The sample taken for sequencing was PBMCs. Receptors were obtained from a man aged 40-49 years in good health and CMV-seropositive. The CDR3 runs from the conserved cysteine through the conserved F or W. A D gene is named only where the DNA matches it firmly. Some rows mark clone size as missing; the rest say once, few, many or name a class of expanded clone.

clone size | D gene | CDR3 length | J gene | V gene | CDR3 protein | CDR3 DNA
- | - | 14 | TRBJ1-3 | TRBV6-5 | CASSFGHSGNTIYF | TGTGCCAGCAGTTTCGGTCACTCTGGAAACACCATATATTTT
- | - | 14 | TRBJ2-7 | TRBV18 | CASSPPSSPHEQYF | TGTGCCAGCTCACCACCATCGAGTCCTCACGAGCAGTACTTC
- | - | 15 | TRBJ2-4 | TRBV6-5 | CASSYSDTAINIQYF | TGTGCCAGCAGTTACTCGGACACAGCTATAAACATTCAGTACTTC
- | - | 11 | TRBJ2-7 | TRBV27 | CATQTSSEQYF | TGTGCCACCCAAACCTCCTCCGAGCAGTACTTC
- | TRBD1 | 13 | TRBJ1-2 | TRBV10-2 | CASTLGQNYGYTF | TGCGCCAGCACTTTGGGACAGAACTATGGCTACACCTTC
- | TRBD1 | 13 | TRBJ2-7 | TRBV6-1 | CASSDRTGVEQYF | TGTGCCAGCAGTGACAGGACAGGGGTCGAGCAGTACTTC
- | TRBD2 | 17 | TRBJ2-1 | TRBV19 | CASSTMGLAGSYNEQFF | TGTGCCAGTAGTACCATGGGACTAGCGGGGTCCTACAATGAGCAGTTCTTC
- | - | 12 | TRBJ1-2 | TRBV28 | CASSPGSYGYTF | TGTGCCAGCAGCCCCGGGTCCTATGGCTACACCTTC
once | - | 15 | TRBJ1-3 | TRBV5-1 | CASSLGGVTGNTIYF | TGCGCCAGCAGCTTGGGCGGAGTTACTGGAAACACCATATATTTT
- | TRBD1 | 16 | TRBJ1-6 | TRBV7-8 | CASSSNWDRANSPLHF | TGTGCCAGCAGCTCCAATTGGGACAGGGCTAATTCACCCCTCCACTTT
- | TRBD2 | 18 | TRBJ2-3 | TRBV4-1 | CASSQRLAGGQSTDTQYF | TGCGCCAGCAGCCAAAGGCTAGCGGGAGGGCAGAGCACAGATACGCAGTATTTT
- | TRBD1 | 13 | TRBJ1-1 | TRBV15 | CATSRDLGGAAFF | TGTGCCACCAGCAGAGATCTAGGGGGCGCAGCTTTCTTT
once | - | 14 | TRBJ2-7 | TRBV19 | CASSIIGAGYEQYF | TGTGCCAGTAGTATCATCGGCGCGGGCTACGAGCAGTACTTC
- | - | 13 | TRBJ2-4 | TRBV27 | CASSFLQGNIQYF | TGTGCCAGCAGTTTCTTACAGGGAAACATTCAGTACTTC
- | - | 15 | TRBJ1-4 | TRBV5-1 | CASSLERRADEKLFF | TGCGCCAGCAGCTTGGAACGCAGGGCGGATGAAAAACTGTTTTTT
- | TRBD2 | 14 | TRBJ2-3 | TRBV2 | CASSALAGLDTQYF | TGTGCCAGCAGTGCACTAGCGGGATTAGATACGCAGTATTTT
- | - | 13 | TRBJ1-2 | TRBV10-2 | CASSVSPNYGYTF | TGCGCCAGCAGTGTCTCTCCTAACTATGGCTACACCTTC
- | - | 14 | TRBJ1-1 | TRBV18 | CASSPPGGNTEAFF | TGTGCCAGCTCACCACCAGGGGGAAACACTGAAGCTTTCTTT
- | TRBD1 | 15 | TRBJ2-7 | TRBV4-1 | CASSNPGQGADEQYF | TGCGCCAGCAGCAACCCGGGACAGGGGGCCGACGAGCAGTACTTC
- | - | 12 | TRBJ2-3 | TRBV28 | CASSFYSDTQYF | TGTGCCAGCAGTTTCTACTCGGATACGCAGTATTTT